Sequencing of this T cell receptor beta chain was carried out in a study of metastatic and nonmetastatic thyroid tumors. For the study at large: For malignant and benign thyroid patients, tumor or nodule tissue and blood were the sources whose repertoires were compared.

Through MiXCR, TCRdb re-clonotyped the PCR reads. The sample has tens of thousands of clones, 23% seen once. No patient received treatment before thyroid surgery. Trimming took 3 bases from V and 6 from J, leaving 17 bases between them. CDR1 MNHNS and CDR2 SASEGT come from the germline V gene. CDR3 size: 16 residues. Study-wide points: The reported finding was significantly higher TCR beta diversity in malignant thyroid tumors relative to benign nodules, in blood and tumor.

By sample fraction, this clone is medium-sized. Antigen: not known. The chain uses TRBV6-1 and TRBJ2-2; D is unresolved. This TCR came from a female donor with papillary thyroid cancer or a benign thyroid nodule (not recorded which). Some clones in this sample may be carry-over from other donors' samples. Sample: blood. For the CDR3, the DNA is TGTGCCAGCAGTGAGCACCTAAGGGCCCGCGCCGGGGAGCTGTTTTTT. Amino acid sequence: CASSEHLRARAGELFF.